The text below deals with one T cell receptor beta chain. The junction departs from germline at one end; a sequencing error may be responsible. These data are taken from a study of OX40 agonist ivuxolimab in advanced cancers. The table came from immunoSEQ multiplex PCR; TCRdb's copy has only in-frame clones and leaves some out. The sample carries tens of thousands of clones, around 90% recorded once. Looked up from germline, CDR1 is LGHNA and CDR2 is YSLEER. This CDR3 has 15 residues. Researchers took blood at baseline, on cycle 4 day 1, and on cycle 7 day 1. The chain recombines TRBV4-3 with TRBJ2-5; D is ambiguous. Sequenced here: CD4+ or CD8+ T cells sorted from blood, sampled in a trial of the OX40 agonist ivuxolimab. This sequence was found in an adult with an advanced solid tumor such as melanoma, head and neck, liver or kidney cancer. The CDR3 region is CASSQELGSIEAQYF. The CDR3 coding sequence is TGCGCCAGCAGCCAAGAGTTGGGCAGTATAGAGGCCCAGTACTTC.